The 22 T cell receptor beta chains given below trace back to one sample, sequenced in a study of blood T cell repertoires in COVID-19. Sequenced by immunoSEQ multiplex PCR; TCRdb stores in-frame clones only, minus some. The data show fewer than 400,000 clones, 85% seen once. The sample consisted of PBMCs or T cells enriched from blood (not recorded which). The receptors come from a woman in her 30s who had been exposed to COVID-19.

The rearrangement uses TRBV7-8 and TRBJ1-6; D possibly corresponds to TRBD1 (6 bases). The length of the CDR3 is 17 residues. Trimming shortened V by 2 bases and J by 6 bases, and 17 bases separated the two germline ends. Per the germline V gene, CDR1 is SGHVS and CDR2 is FQNEAQ. CDR3 residues: CASSLKVGQLANSPLHF. As DNA, the CDR3 is TGTGCCAGCAGCTTAAAGGTTGGACAGCTAGCTAATTCACCCCTCCACTTT.

The chain has TRBV27 and TRBJ1-4, with TRBD1 matching over 12 bases. This CDR3 spans 17 amino acids. CDR1 is MNHEY, CDR2 SMNVEV, per germline (reference sequence). V trimming: 7 bases; J trimming: 7 bases; junction bases outside the gene matches: 13. Here the CDR3 reads CASKSMKGQGAGEKLFF. CDR3 coding DNA: TGTGCCAGCAAAAGCATGAAGGGACAGGGGGCCGGTGAAAAACTGTTTTTT.

The DNA of the CDR3 is TGCGCCAGCAGCCAGGAGGGAGTGGAAGAGACCCAGTACTTC. This gives the protein CASSQEGVEETQYF. The chain uses TRBV4-1 and TRBJ2-5, with TRBD2 as a possible D gene (6 bases). The CDR3 has 14 amino acids. The V gene lost 3 bases and the J gene lost 3 bases, with 11 bases spanning the gap. CDR1 MGHRA and CDR2 YSYEKL come from the germline V gene.

The V call is TRBV19, the J call TRBJ2-5, with TRBD1 as a possible D gene (5 bases). V lost 5 bases and J 1 base, leaving 14 bases between the germline ends. Germline lookup yields CDR1 LNHDA and CDR2 SQIVND (reference sequence). The CDR3 has 15 amino acids. This CDR3 is CASSLQVTFQETQYF. Here the CDR3 DNA reads TGTGCCAGTAGTTTACAGGTTACCTTCCAAGAGACCCAGTACTTC.

This chain connects TRBV28 to TRBJ2-6, with D perhaps TRBD1 (6 bases). Germline assignment: CDR1 MDHEN and CDR2 SYDVKM. The CDR3 length is 17 residues. Trimming cost V 4 bases and J 4 bases, with 17 bases left between them. CDR3 nucleotide sequence: TGTGCCAGCAGTTCCATCGGAACAGGGCTCGGGGCCAACGTCCTGACTTTC. Translation: CASSSIGTGLGANVLTF.

This rearrangement joins TRBV4-3 to TRBJ1-2; 10 nucleotides match TRBD1. Trimming at V came to 4 bases and at J to 3 bases, leaving 8 bases not matched to a gene. Germline-derived CDR1 and CDR2 are LGHNA and YSLEER. The CDR3 is 16 amino acids. CDR3 protein: CASSLYAGTGDYGYTF. CDR3 DNA: TGCGCCAGCAGCCTCTACGCCGGGACAGGGGACTATGGCTACACCTTC.

The chain carries TRBV28 and TRBJ1-1; D is uncertain. The CDR3 contains 15 residues. The V gene lost 8 bases and the J gene lost 5 bases, with 21 bases spanning the gap. Germline V gives CDR1 MDHEN, CDR2 SYDVKM. CDR3 residues: CASVSPESSGTEAFF. The CDR3 DNA reads TGTGCCAGCGTTTCCCCGGAGTCCTCGGGGACTGAAGCTTTCTTT.

V gene TRBV9 combines with J gene TRBJ1-1, with 7 bases matching TRBD1. CDR1 and CDR2 from the germline V gene are SGDLS and YYNGEE. With 0 bases clipped from V and 7 bases from J, the junction kept 6 bases outside the gene matches. There are 14 residues in the CDR3. CDR3 bases: TGTGCCAGCAGCGTAGAGCCCCAGGGGGGTGAAGCTTTCTTT. Its protein product is CASSVEPQGGEAFF.

The chain links TRBV5-1 to TRBJ2-7, with D uncertain. Trimming cost V 4 bases and J 4 bases, with 12 bases left between them. The CDR3 extends over 13 amino acids. Per the germline V gene, CDR1 is SGHRS and CDR2 is YFSETQ. The CDR3 sequence: CASSLEPPYEQYF. Written as DNA, the CDR3 is TGCGCCAGCAGCCTGGAGCCCCCTTACGAGCAGTACTTC. The entire variable domain, with the rest obtained from reference TRBV5-1 and TRBJ2-7, is as follows: KAGVTQTPRYLIKTRGQQVTLSCSPISGHRSVSWYQQTPGQGLQFLFEYFSETQRNKGNFPGRFSGRQFSNSRSEMNVSTLELGDSALYLCASSLEPPYEQYFGPGTRLTVT.

The chain combines TRBV28 with TRBJ2-7, with D tentatively TRBD1 (5 bases). Germline V gene lookup returns CDR1 MDHEN and CDR2 SYDVKM. Trimming took off 6 bases at V and 4 bases at J, with 13 bases between the two ends. The length of the CDR3 is 13 residues. CDR3 region: CASRAQGSYEQYF. In nucleotides, the CDR3 is TGTGCCAGCAGGGCTCAGGGTTCGTACGAGCAGTACTTC.

V gene TRBV7-3 combines with J gene TRBJ2-5; 7 bases fit TRBD1. There are 15 residues in the CDR3. CDR1 and CDR2 (germline): SGHTA, FQGTGA. Trimming took 5 bases from V and 2 from J; bases not matched to a gene: 8. As DNA, the CDR3 is TGTGCCAGCAGCCCGGACAGGAGCCCTCAAGAGACCCAGTACTTC. This translates into CASSPDRSPQETQYF.

This chain joins TRBV28 and TRBJ1-1; no reliable D call. The CDR3 totals 12 residues. CDR1 and CDR2 from the germline V gene are MDHEN and SYDVKM. V gave up 5 bases and J gave up 11 bases, with 15 bases separating them. The DNA of the CDR3 is TGTGCCAGCAGTCCGCCAGAGGGTACTGCTTTCTTT. It specifies CASSPPEGTAFF. The full variable domain, with the rest looked up from reference TRBV28 and TRBJ1-1, is DVKVTQSSRYLVKRTGEKVFLECVQDMDHENMFWYRQDPGLGLRLIYFSYDVKMKEKGDIPEGYSVSREKKERFSLILESASTNQTSMYLCASSPPEGTAFFGQGTRLTVV.

J is TRBJ1-2 and V is TRBV30; a possible D gene is TRBD1 (6 bases). The CDR3 consists of 13 residues. The V gene lost 3 bases and the J gene lost 0 bases, with 8 bases spanning the gap. CDR1 GTSNPN and CDR2 SVGIG come from the germline V gene (reference sequence). CDR3 bases: TGTGCCTGGAGAGGACAGTCTAACTATGGCTACACCTTC. Residues: CAWRGQSNYGYTF.

The rearrangement links TRBV4-1 to TRBJ2-3; 7 bases are a match to TRBD1. The CDR3 is made up of 17 amino acids. Germline CDR1 MGHRA, CDR2 YSYEKL. After removal of 4 bases from V and 3 bases from J, the junction contained 13 bases not matched to a gene. The CDR3 DNA follows: TGCGCCAGCAGCCCGGCAAGGGGGCGAATTGGGACAGATACGCAGTATTTT. Encoded protein: CASSPARGRIGTDTQYF.

The gene calls are TRBV15 and TRBJ1-6, with 10 bases aligning to TRBD1. CDR3 length equals 17 residues. Germline assignment: CDR1 LNHNV and CDR2 YYDKDF (reference sequence). V dropped 0 bases and J dropped 8; count of bases not matched to a gene: 7. The CDR3 DNA reads TGTGCCACCAGCAGAGAGTTCACCGGGACAGGGGATTCACCCCTCCACTTT. Its protein product is CATSREFTGTGDSPLHF. The full variable domain, in which reference TRBV15 and TRBJ1-6 provide the parts outside the CDR3, is DAMVIQNPRYQVTQFGKPVTLSCSQTLNHNVMYWYQQKSSQAPKLLFHYYDKDFNNEADTPDNFQSRRPNTSFCFLDIRSPGLGDTAMYLCATSREFTGTGDSPLHFGNGTRLTVT.

The chain joins TRBV7-6 to TRBJ2-1; D may be TRBD1 (5 bases). Per the germline V gene, CDR1 is SGHVS and CDR2 is FNYEAQ. The CDR3 is 12 residues long. Trimming pared 6 bases from V and 5 bases from J, leaving 8 bases between. The CDR3 reads CASSSGNNEQFF. CDR3 DNA sequence: TGTGCCAGCAGTTCAGGGAACAATGAGCAGTTCTTC.

This clone was observed a single time. V usage is TRBV9 and J usage is TRBJ1-6, with D possibly TRBD1 on 6 matching bases. Germline V gives CDR1 SGDLS, CDR2 YYNGEE. This CDR3 has 14 residues. V lost 2 bases and J 7 bases, leaving 10 bases between the germline ends. The CDR3 region is CASSVTGQNSPLHF. CDR3 in DNA: TGTGCCAGCAGCGTTACGGGACAAAATTCACCCCTCCACTTT.

This chain connects TRBV6-2 or TRBV6-3 to TRBJ2-1; 12 bases agree with TRBD2. Losses at the gene ends were 6 bases for V and 8 bases for J; bases not matched to a gene: 11. Germline V gene data show CDR1 as MNHEY and CDR2 as SVGEGT. The CDR3 runs to 16 residues. CDR3 in amino acids: CASSHRTSGVSDEQFF. CDR3 in DNA: TGTGCCAGCAGCCACAGGACTAGCGGGGTATCGGATGAGCAGTTCTTC.

This clone is a singleton in its sample. The J gene is TRBJ1-2, the V gene TRBV28; 8 positions match TRBD1. Losses at the gene ends were 7 bases for V and 1 base for J; bases not matched to a gene: 8. From germline, CDR1 is MDHEN and CDR2 SYDVKM. The CDR3 length is 15 residues. Here the CDR3 reads CASKTRDRINYGYTF. Here the CDR3 DNA reads TGTGCCAGCAAAACCCGGGACAGGATTAACTATGGCTACACCTTC.

The chain joins TRBV27 to TRBJ2-2, with TRBD2 as a possible D gene (5 bases). There are 14 residues in the CDR3. V was trimmed by 2 bases and J by 5 bases, leaving 9 bases between them. Germline-derived CDR1 and CDR2 are MNHEY and SMNVEV (reference sequence). CDR3 coding DNA: TGTGCCAGCAGTTTAGGAGGCCGAACCGGGGAGCTGTTTTTT. It specifies CASSLGGRTGELFF.

This chain connects TRBV7-8 to TRBJ1-5; a weak D match, TRBD1 (5 bases). V was pared by 1 base and J by 2 bases, with 15 bases between. This CDR3 spans 17 amino acids. Germline CDR1 is SGHVS and CDR2 is FQNEAQ. The CDR3 coding sequence is TGTGCCAGCAGCTTAGGGGGGGGTGTTTCTGGCAATCAGCCCCAGCATTTT. Translating gives CASSLGGGVSGNQPQHF.

The J gene is TRBJ2-1, the V gene TRBV10-1, with 11 bases lining up with TRBD2. There are 17 residues in the CDR3. Looked up from germline, CDR1 is WNHNN and CDR2 is SYGVQD (reference sequence). V gave up 8 bases and J gave up 9 bases; unmatched junction bases: 18. The CDR3 coding sequence is TGCGCCAGCGCGGCAAACCGGGGTAGCGGGAGGGCCGGTGAGCAGTTCTTC. It yields the protein CASAANRGSGRAGEQFF.